This record looks at one T cell receptor (beta chain) sequence and its context. This sample was taken from a study of blood T cell repertoires in COVID-19. The wider study: The study drew acute and convalescent COVID-19 samples from the United States, Italy and Spain. In each case, the material was cDNA or gDNA derived from T cells, B-cell-depleted T cells, or PBMCs.

The CDR3 runs 17 residues. Germline values: CDR1 SEHNR, CDR2 FQNEAQ (reference sequence). With V trimmed by 3 bases and J by 0 bases, 8 bases remained unmatched. Methods used by the authors: Amplifying reference gene primers gave estimates of nucleated cell counts. The data were produced by immunoSEQ multiplex PCR, yet TCRdb's version contains in-frame clones alone and is incomplete. The DNA was the basis for D and trimming; V, J and clone size are from that table. The sample lists about 92,000 clones, 72% occurring once. The rearrangement uses TRBV7-9 and TRBJ1-3; 7 nucleotides align to TRBD1. Sequenced: peripheral blood. The TCR comes from a woman aged 55 to 70 in a cohort sampled during active or convalescent COVID-19. This CDR3 is CASSFDRQGVSGNTIYF. As DNA, the CDR3 is TGTGCCAGCAGCTTCGACCGCCAGGGGGTCTCTGGAAACACCATATATTTT.